These 21 T cell receptor beta chains were all obtained from the same sample, sequenced in a study of neurological immune-mediated disorders (dated by TCRdb to the late 2010s). The receptor library was made with 5' RACE. Instrument on record: Illumina HiSeq 2500. Starting from the raw public reads, TCRdb applied fastp trimming at Q25, assembled clones with MiXCR and retained in-frame beta chains. For every CDR3 protein sequence, its rows merge into one entry that carries the most common genes and DNA. The sample table holds around 50,000 distinct CDR3 sequences, of which approximately 15% were seen once. The ten most abundant clones make up roughly 4% of the sample. Sequenced sample: PBMCs. The receptors stem from a man in his fifties or sixties in good health.

The table lists this clonotype with many counts. V is TRBV5-1 and J is TRBJ2-1; 14 nucleotides line up with TRBD2. The CDR3 sequence is 14 residues long. Germline CDR1 SGHRS, CDR2 YFSETQ. V was clipped by 4 bases and J by 12 bases; unmatched bases: 6. The CDR3 sequence is CASSAGLAGGTQFF. The CDR3 nucleotides are TGCGCCAGCAGCGCCGGACTAGCGGGAGGTACGCAGTTCTTC.

This clonotype has ten or more counts. The chain employs TRBV12-3 or TRBV12-4 and TRBJ2-6; D is unclear. V shed 3 bases and J shed 0 bases, with 6 bases lying between them. The CDR3 sequence is 15 residues long. The CDR3 DNA reads TGTGCCAGCAGTTTCCAGAACTCTGGGGCCAACGTCCTGACTTTC. This gives the protein CASSFQNSGANVLTF.

This chain uses TRBV15 with TRBJ2-1; no definite D call. Trimming cost V 5 bases and J 2 bases, with 10 bases left between them. The CDR3 extends over 14 amino acids. Germline V gene sequence: CDR1 LNHNV, CDR2 YYDKDF (reference sequence). DNA for the CDR3: TGTGCCACCAGCCCCCGGAAAGCCTACAATGAGCAGTTCTTC. Amino acid sequence: CATSPRKAYNEQFF.

This clonotype was found many times. V is TRBV3-1 and J is TRBJ2-1, with 7 bases identical to TRBD1. CDR3 length equals 15 residues. Per the germline V gene, CDR1 is LGHDT and CDR2 is YNNKEL (reference sequence). Trimming removed 1 base from V and 7 bases from J; junction bases left unmatched: 7. The CDR3 reads CASSQGTGPRNEQFF. For the CDR3, the DNA is TGTGCCAGCAGCCAAGGGACAGGCCCCAGGAATGAGCAGTTCTTC.

There are many counts of this clonotype. V and J are TRBV7-2 and TRBJ2-5, with 8 bases lining up with TRBD2. There are 13 residues in the CDR3. Trimming cost V 8 bases and J 5 bases; bases outside gene matches: 7. CDR1 is SGHTA, CDR2 FQGNSA, per germline. CDR3 nucleotide sequence: TGTGCCAGCTCGGGGGGGGGAGGGGAGACCCAGTACTTC. This codes for CASSGGGGETQYF. Together with reference TRBV7-2 and TRBJ2-5, the CDR3 gives the full variable domain: GAGVSQSPSNKVTEKGKDVELRCDPISGHTALYWYRQSLGQGLEFLIYFQGNSAPDKSGLPSDRFSAERTGGSVSTLTIQRTQQEDSAVYLCASSGGGGETQYFGPGTRLLVL.

This clonotype was found many times. J is TRBJ2-7 and V is TRBV29-1, with a tentative D call TRBD2 (5 bases). V lost 2 bases and J 5 bases, leaving 13 bases between the germline ends. Germline V gene data show CDR1 as SQVTM and CDR2 as ANQGSEA. The CDR3 consists of 13 residues. This CDR3 is CSVERDSRDEQYF. The CDR3 DNA reads TGCAGCGTTGAAAGGGATTCGAGGGACGAGCAGTACTTC.

The gene calls are TRBV7-9 and TRBJ2-7, with D perhaps matching TRBD1 (5 bases). Trimming took 1 base from V and 0 from J, leaving 13 bases between them. Per the germline V gene, CDR1 is SEHNR and CDR2 is FQNEAQ (reference sequence). The CDR3 spans 16 residues. CDR3 region: CASSLGAGISSYEQYF. CDR3 coding DNA: TGTGCCAGCAGCTTAGGAGCAGGGATTTCCTCCTACGAGCAGTACTTC. Together with reference TRBV7-9 and TRBJ2-7, the CDR3 gives the full variable domain: DTGVSQNPRHKITKRGQNVTFRCDPISEHNRLYWYRQTLGQGPEFLTYFQNEAQLEKSRLLSDRFSAERPKGSFSTLEIQRTEQGDSAMYLCASSLGAGISSYEQYFGPGTRLTVT.

This chain joins TRBV20-1 and TRBJ2-5; D unresolved. The germline CDR1 and CDR2 sequences are DFQATT and SNEGSKA (reference sequence). Between the trimmed V and J ends, which lost 4 bases and 4 bases, there was a span of 10 bases. This CDR3 spans 12 amino acids. The CDR3 DNA sequence: TGCAGTGCTATAGGGATTTCAGAGACCCAGTACTTC. Translated, it gives CSAIGISETQYF.

This clonotype was detected ten times or more. This sequence joins TRBV27 and TRBJ2-7; TRBD1 matches at 10 bases. This CDR3 region has 19 residues. J was trimmed by 5 bases and V by 6 bases; bases with no gene match: 22. CDR1 and CDR2 (germline): MNHEY, SMNVEV (reference sequence). CDR3 in DNA: TGTGCCAGCAGCCTGACAGGGGGCGCCCTCAGAGATGGATTTCACGAGCAGTACTTC. Translating gives CASSLTGGALRDGFHEQYF.

In its sample, this clonotype was seen many times. The chain carries TRBV29-1 and TRBJ2-3; D gene ambiguous. Trimming left V 1 base short and J 0 bases short, with 8 bases between. Germline assignment: CDR1 SQVTM and CDR2 ANQGSEA. The CDR3 totals 14 residues. The CDR3 DNA is TGCAGCGTTGAAGTGTCGGCTAGCACAGATACGCAGTATTTT. Amino acids: CSVEVSASTDTQYF.

This clonotype has a count of ten or more. The chain carries TRBV9 and TRBJ2-3; D gene uncertain. V was clipped by 0 bases and J by 2 bases, with 4 bases between them. The length of the CDR3 is 13 residues. Germline values: CDR1 SGDLS, CDR2 YYNGEE. In DNA, the CDR3 is TGTGCCAGCAGCGTAGATAACACAGATACGCAGTATTTT. Translating it yields CASSVDNTDTQYF. The full variable domain, its missing parts supplied by reference TRBV9 and TRBJ2-3, is DSGVTQTPKHLITATGQRVTLRCSPRSGDLSVYWYQQSLDQGLQFLIQYYNGEERAKGNILERFSAQQFPDLHSELNLSSLELGDSALYFCASSVDNTDTQYFGPGTRLTVL.

This clonotype was counted many times. The V and J genes are TRBV29-1 and TRBJ2-7; TRBD1 agrees at 12 bases. V was pared by 5 bases and J by 5 bases, with 16 bases of the junction left unmatched. Germline values: CDR1 SQVTM, CDR2 ANQGSEA. This CDR3 is 17 amino acids long. The CDR3 region is CSVSGTGGSGYMDEQYF. The DNA of the CDR3 is TGCAGCGTTTCCGGGACAGGGGGCAGTGGGTACATGGACGAGCAGTACTTC.

Many counts were recorded for this clonotype. V and J are TRBV7-2 and TRBJ2-6; 8 bases fit TRBD1. Germline CDR1 reads SGHTA; CDR2 reads FQGNSA. The CDR3 extends over 18 amino acids. Trimming removed 1 base from V and 0 bases from J; junction bases left unmatched: 5. CDR3 amino acids: CASSLVDRDISGANVLTF. Here the CDR3 DNA reads TGTGCCAGCAGCTTAGTGGACAGGGACATCTCTGGGGCCAACGTCCTGACTTTC.

The table lists this clonotype with many counts. The genes are TRBV20-1 and TRBJ2-1; D is possibly TRBD1 (6 bases). The CDR3 consists of 12 residues. With 0 bases removed from V and 14 bases from J, the gap between germline ends came to 14 bases. Germline V gene data show CDR1 as DFQATT and CDR2 as SNEGSKA (reference sequence). This chain's CDR3 is CSARDEAGVKFF. The CDR3, as DNA: TGCAGTGCTAGAGATGAGGCAGGGGTTAAGTTCTTC.

The table lists this clonotype with many counts. The CDR3 is CASSLPGDSPLHF. The DNA of the CDR3 is TGCGCCAGCAGCTTACCAGGCGATTCACCCCTCCACTTT. The V gene is TRBV5-1, the J gene TRBJ1-6, with unresolved D. The ends were cut back, 2 bases at V and 8 bases at J, with 8 bases in the middle. CDR3 length: 13 amino acids. Germline CDR1 is SGHRS and CDR2 is YFSETQ. The full variable domain, its missing parts supplied by reference TRBV5-1 and TRBJ1-6, is KAGVTQTPRYLIKTRGQQVTLSCSPISGHRSVSWYQQTPGQGLQFLFEYFSETQRNKGNFPGRFSGRQFSNSRSEMNVSTLELGDSALYLCASSLPGDSPLHFGNGTRLTVT.

The table lists this clonotype with many counts. This sequence joins TRBV10-3 and TRBJ1-2; TRBD1 is a possible D gene (5 bases). CDR3 length: 13 amino acids. The ends were cut back, 8 bases at V and 4 bases at J, with 14 bases in the middle. CDR1 is ENHRY, CDR2 SYGVKD, per germline. The CDR3 DNA reads as TGTGCCATCGGGGCGGGATTGGTCTATGGCTACACCTTC. Residues: CAIGAGLVYGYTF.

As concerns this clonotype: Just one base apart from a much larger clone, this may be a read error. V and J are TRBV5-1 and TRBJ2-3; 7 bases align to TRBD2. CDR3 length equals 13 residues. In germline, CDR1 is SGHRS, CDR2 YFSETQ. Trimming at V came to 4 bases and at J to 4 bases, leaving 3 bases not matched to a gene. The CDR3 loop is CASSRTRSDTQYF. CDR3 DNA: TGCGCCAGCAGCAGGACTAGGTCAGATACGCAGTATTTT.

This clonotype was observed at least ten times. The chain uses TRBV7-6 and TRBJ2-7; 9 nucleotides match TRBD1. The length of the CDR3 is 14 residues. Germline lookup yields CDR1 SGHVS and CDR2 FNYEAQ. V trimming: 4 bases; J trimming: 6 bases; junction bases outside the gene matches: 7. CDR3 nucleotides: TGTGCCAGCAGCTATTCGGAGACAGGGGGCGAGCAGTACTTC. Its translation: CASSYSETGGEQYF. The full variable domain, its missing parts supplied by reference TRBV7-6 and TRBJ2-7, is GAGVSQSPRYKVTKRGQDVALRCDPISGHVSLYWYRQALGQGPEFLTYFNYEAQQDKSGLPNDRFSAERPEGSISTLTIQRTEQRDSAMYRCASSYSETGGEQYFGPGTRLTVT.

In DNA form, the CDR3 reads TGTGCCAGCAGTACAGCCAGGGGTCGGACCTGGGAGCTGTTTTTT. Its translation: CASSTARGRTWELFF. The chain uses TRBV6-5 and TRBJ2-2; D might be TRBD1 (6 bases). Germline V CDR1 and CDR2: MNHEY, SVGAGI. This CDR3 spans 15 amino acids. V gave up 5 bases and J gave up 9 bases, with 19 bases separating them.

Many counts were recorded for this clonotype. The J gene is TRBJ1-5, the V gene TRBV20-1; D gene ambiguous. Trimming left V 6 bases short and J 0 bases short, with 12 bases between. CDR1 and CDR2 (germline): DFQATT, SNEGSKA (reference sequence). This CDR3 is 14 amino acids long. The CDR3: CSAAKLNSNQPQHF. The CDR3 DNA sequence: TGCAGTGCGGCTAAGCTAAATAGCAATCAGCCCCAGCATTTT.

This clonotype appeared many times. V is TRBV6-6 and J is TRBJ2-7, with 10 bases matching TRBD2. The length of the CDR3 is 16 residues. Germline V gene data show CDR1 as MNHNY and CDR2 as SVGAGI (reference sequence). With 10 bases clipped from V and 5 bases from J, the junction kept 17 bases outside the gene matches. This CDR3 reads CATRGDLGLAGDEQYF. The CDR3 DNA reads TGTGCCACCCGTGGCGATTTAGGGCTAGCGGGAGACGAGCAGTACTTC.